One and the same sample provided the 7 T cell receptor beta chains below, sequenced in a study of shared clonotypes between healthy human individuals. It was CD45RO-negative cells, positively selected for CCR7, that made up naive CD8 cells, with terminally differentiated effector memory CD45RA+ cells excluded. Assay: immunoSEQ multiplex PCR; the TCRdb copy retains only in-frame clones and omits some. Seen here are about 580,000 clones, 98% observed once, and the top ten hold 0.3% to 0.35%. Input material: naive CD8+ T cells sorted from blood. These receptors all stem from a young man in good health.

V is TRBV29-1 and J is TRBJ2-6; possible D gene TRBD2, 6 bases. The CDR3 covers 16 residues. Trimming removed 4 bases from V and 0 bases from J, with 13 bases in between. Germline lookup yields CDR1 SQVTM and CDR2 ANQGSEA. The CDR3 reads CSVVGGTHSGANVLTF. CDR3 nucleotides: TGCAGCGTTGTTGGGGGGACGCACTCTGGGGCCAACGTCCTGACTTTC.

For this clone: Other DNA sequences of this sample code for an identical CDR3. V is TRBV14 and J is TRBJ2-3; no clear D. The CDR3 is 14 amino acids. Germline V gives CDR1 SGHDN, CDR2 FVKESK. V lost 1 base to trimming and J lost 1 base, with 6 bases between them. CDR3 nucleotide sequence: TGTGCCAGCAGCCAAGTTCTTCGCACAGATACGCAGTATTTT. It yields the protein CASSQVLRTDTQYF.

The sample holds one count of this clone. This chain uses TRBV18 with TRBJ2-2; TRBD2 aligns across 11 bases. The CDR3 consists of 18 residues. The germline V gene encodes CDR1 KGHSH and CDR2 LQKENI. The trim removed 4 bases at V and 0 bases at J, leaving 7 bases unmatched. CDR3 DNA: TGTGCCAGCTCACAACCGGGACTAGCGGAAGCGAACACCGGGGAGCTGTTTTTT. The encoded protein is CASSQPGLAEANTGELFF.

CDR3 region: CASSLGLAGAPQYF. In DNA, the CDR3 is TGTGCCAGCAGTTTGGGACTAGCGGGAGCCCCGCAGTATTTT. This rearrangement joins TRBV27 to TRBJ2-3, with 14 nucleotides matching TRBD2. The germline gives CDR1 MNHEY, CDR2 SMNVEV (reference sequence). The CDR3 runs 14 residues. J gave up 10 bases and V 3 bases, and 3 bases lay outside the gene matches.

This chain uses TRBV4-2 with TRBJ2-2, with D hard to call. This CDR3 spans 15 amino acids. V lost 1 base and J 2 bases, leaving 8 bases between the germline ends. CDR1 and CDR2 from the germline V gene are LGHNA and YNFKEQ. This CDR3 reads CASSQGGPNTGELFF. As DNA, the CDR3 is TGTGCCAGCAGCCAAGGTGGGCCTAACACCGGGGAGCTGTTTTTT.

V is TRBV27 and J is TRBJ2-4, with D possibly TRBD2 on 5 matching bases. The germline V gene has CDR1 MNHEY and CDR2 SMNVEV (reference sequence). Trimming pared 4 bases from V and 1 base from J, leaving 5 bases between. The CDR3 runs 13 residues. The CDR3 loop reads CASSSGAKNIQYF. CDR3 DNA: TGTGCCAGCAGTTCGGGGGCCAAAAACATTCAGTACTTC.

V gene TRBV10-3 combines with J gene TRBJ2-5; D might be TRBD1 (6 bases). The CDR3 covers 17 residues. Deletions cut 2 bases from V and 2 bases from J, with 18 bases between. The V gene's germline CDR1 is ENHRY and CDR2 SYGVKD. In nucleotides, the CDR3 is TGTGCCATCAGTGAGCCGAAGACAGGACGGCTACAAGAGACCCAGTACTTC. Translated, it gives CAISEPKTGRLQETQYF.